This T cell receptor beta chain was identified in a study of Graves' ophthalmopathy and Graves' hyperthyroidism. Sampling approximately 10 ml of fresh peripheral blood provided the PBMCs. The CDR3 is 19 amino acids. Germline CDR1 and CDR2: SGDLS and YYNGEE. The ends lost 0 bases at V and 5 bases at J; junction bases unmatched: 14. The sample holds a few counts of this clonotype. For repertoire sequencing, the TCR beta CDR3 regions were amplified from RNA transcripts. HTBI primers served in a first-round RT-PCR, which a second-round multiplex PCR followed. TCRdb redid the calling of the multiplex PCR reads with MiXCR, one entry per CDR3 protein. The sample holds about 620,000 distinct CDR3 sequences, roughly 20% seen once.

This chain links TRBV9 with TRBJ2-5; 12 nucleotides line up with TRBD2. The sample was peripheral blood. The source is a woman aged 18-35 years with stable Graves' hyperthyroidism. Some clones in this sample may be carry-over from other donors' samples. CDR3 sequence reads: CASSVEVGSPSGRAETQYF. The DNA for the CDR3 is TGTGCCAGCAGCGTAGAAGTAGGGAGTCCTAGCGGGAGGGCTGAGACCCAGTACTTC.